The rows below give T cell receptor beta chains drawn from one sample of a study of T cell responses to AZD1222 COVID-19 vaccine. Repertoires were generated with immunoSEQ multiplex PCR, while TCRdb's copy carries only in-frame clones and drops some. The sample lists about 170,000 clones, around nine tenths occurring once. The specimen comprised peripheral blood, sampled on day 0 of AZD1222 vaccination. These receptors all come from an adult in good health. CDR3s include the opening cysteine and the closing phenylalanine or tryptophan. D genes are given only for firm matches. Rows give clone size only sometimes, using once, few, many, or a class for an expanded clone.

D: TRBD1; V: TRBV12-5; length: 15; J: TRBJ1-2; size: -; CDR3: CASGLELQGARGYTF; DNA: TGTGCTAGTGGTTTGGAGTTACAGGGGGCTCGGGGCTACACCTTC
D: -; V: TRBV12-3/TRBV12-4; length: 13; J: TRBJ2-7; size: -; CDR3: CASSEGHFYEQYF; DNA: TGTGCCAGCAGCGAGGGACACTTCTACGAGCAGTACTTC
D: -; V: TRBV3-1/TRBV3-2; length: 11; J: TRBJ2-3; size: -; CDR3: CASSLTDTQYF; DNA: TGTGCCAGCAGCCTCACAGATACGCAGTATTTT
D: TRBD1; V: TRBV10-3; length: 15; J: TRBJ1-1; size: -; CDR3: CAISDSGQGGTEAFF; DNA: TGTGCCATCAGTGACTCCGGACAGGGTGGTACTGAAGCTTTCTTT
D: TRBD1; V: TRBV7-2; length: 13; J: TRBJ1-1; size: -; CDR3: CASSWDRVTEAFF; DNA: TGTGCCAGCAGCTGGGACAGGGTCACTGAAGCTTTCTTT
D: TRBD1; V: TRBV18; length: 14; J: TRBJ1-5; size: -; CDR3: CASSPEGAGQPQHF; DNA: TGTGCCAGCTCACCAGAGGGGGCAGGTCAGCCCCAGCATTTT
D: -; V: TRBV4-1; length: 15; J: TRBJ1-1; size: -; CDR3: CASSQDAPGGTEAFF; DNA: TGCGCCAGCAGCCAAGATGCCCCAGGAGGCACTGAAGCTTTCTTT
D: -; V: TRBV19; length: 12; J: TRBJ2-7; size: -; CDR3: CASSMTGYEQYF; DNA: TGTGCCAGTAGTATGACCGGCTACGAGCAGTACTTC
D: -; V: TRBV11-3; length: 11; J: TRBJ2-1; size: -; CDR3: CASSLDREQFF; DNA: TGTGCCAGCAGCTTAGACAGGGAGCAGTTCTTC
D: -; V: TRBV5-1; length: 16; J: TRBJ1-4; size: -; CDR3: CASSLGAKTANEKLFF; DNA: TGCGCCAGCAGCTTGGGGGCGAAGACGGCTAATGAAAAACTGTTTTTT
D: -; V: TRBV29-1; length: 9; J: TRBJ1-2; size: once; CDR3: CSVGGGYTF; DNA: TGCAGCGTTGGGGGAGGCTACACCTTC
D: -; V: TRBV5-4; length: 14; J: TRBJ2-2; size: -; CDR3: CASSLQGDTGELFF; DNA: TGTGCCAGCAGCTTGCAGGGTGACACCGGGGAGCTGTTTTTT
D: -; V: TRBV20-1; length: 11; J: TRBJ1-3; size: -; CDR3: CSAPLGNTIYF; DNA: TGCAGTGCTCCCCTCGGAAACACCATATATTTT
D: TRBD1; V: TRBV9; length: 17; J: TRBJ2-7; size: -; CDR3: CASSVAVDRGHGYEQYF; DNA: TGTGCCAGCAGCGTAGCTGTGGACAGGGGTCATGGCTACGAGCAGTACTTC
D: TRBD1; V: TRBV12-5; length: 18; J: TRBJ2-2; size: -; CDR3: CASGLALMTGPNTGELFF; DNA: TGTGCTAGTGGTTTGGCACTAATGACAGGGCCGAACACCGGGGAGCTGTTTTTT
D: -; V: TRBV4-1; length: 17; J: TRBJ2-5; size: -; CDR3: CASSQEPVQGPQETQYF; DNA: TGCGCCAGCAGCCAAGAACCGGTTCAGGGCCCCCAAGAGACCCAGTACTTC
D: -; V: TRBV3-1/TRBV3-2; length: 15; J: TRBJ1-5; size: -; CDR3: CASSQDSRVVQPQHF; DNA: TGTGCCAGCAGCCAAGATAGCAGGGTAGTTCAGCCCCAGCATTTT
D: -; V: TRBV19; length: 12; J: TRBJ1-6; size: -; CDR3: CASRPSDSPLHF; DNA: TGTGCCAGTAGGCCGAGTGATTCACCCCTCCACTTT
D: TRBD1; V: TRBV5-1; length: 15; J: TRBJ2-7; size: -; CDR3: CASSPTGTYSYEQYF; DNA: TGCGCCAGCAGCCCGACAGGGACCTACTCCTACGAGCAGTACTTC
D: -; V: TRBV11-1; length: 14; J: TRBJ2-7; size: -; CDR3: CASSLGMGPYEQYF; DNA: TGTGCCAGCAGCTTAGGAATGGGCCCCTACGAGCAGTACTTC
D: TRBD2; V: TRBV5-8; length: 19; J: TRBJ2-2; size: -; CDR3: CASSLVRLAGRTNTGELFF; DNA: TGTGCCAGCAGCTTGGTTCGATTAGCGGGGAGGACCAACACCGGGGAGCTGTTTTTT
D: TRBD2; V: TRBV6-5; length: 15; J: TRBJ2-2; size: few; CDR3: CASRGTGGNTGELFF; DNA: TGTGCCAGCAGGGGGACGGGGGGAAACACCGGGGAGCTGTTTTTT
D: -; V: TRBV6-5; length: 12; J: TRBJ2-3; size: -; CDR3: CASSSFTYTQYF; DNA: TGTGCCAGCAGTTCCTTCACCTATACGCAGTATTTT
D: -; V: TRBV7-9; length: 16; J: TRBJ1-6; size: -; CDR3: CASSLAEALDNSPLHF; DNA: TGTGCCAGCAGCTTAGCAGAGGCTCTCGATAATTCACCCCTCCACTTT
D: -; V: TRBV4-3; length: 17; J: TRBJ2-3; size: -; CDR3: CASSQDLGGGGTDTQYF; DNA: TGCGCCAGCAGCCAAGATTTGGGGGGTGGGGGCACAGATACGCAGTATTTT
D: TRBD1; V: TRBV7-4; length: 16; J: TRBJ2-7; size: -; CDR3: CASSFPQHSGTGEQYF; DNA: TGTGCCAGCAGCTTTCCACAACATTCCGGGACAGGGGAGCAGTACTTC